This entry lists 6 T cell receptor beta chains sequenced from one sample in a study of shared clonotypes between healthy human individuals (dated by TCRdb to about 2020). For the CD8 naive samples, CD45RO-negative cells were positively selected for CCR7, yielding a CD45RA+CCR7+ population from which TemRA cells were excluded. The library relied on the immunoSEQ multiplex PCR assay. The table comes from immuneACCESS by way of TCRdb, which keeps in-frame sequences with V and J called. Part of the clones is missing from these tables; in studies checked, under half for an unresolved V gene and the rest for unknown reasons. The sample yields roughly 2.1 million clones; about 92% were counted once. Around 1.7% of the sample lies in the top ten. Sequenced material: naive CD8+ T cells from PBMCs. This specimen's cell subset or site label, interpreted: CD45RA+CCR7+. The receptor set was obtained from a man between 18 and 29 years old in good health. Some clones in this sample may be carry-over from other donors' samples.

Note on this clone: Other DNA sequences in the sample encode the same CDR3. J is TRBJ2-7 and V is TRBV7-9, with TRBD2 matching over 12 bases. The V gene end was trimmed by 4 bases and the J gene end by 0 bases; junction bases not matched to a gene: 4. CDR3 length equals 16 residues. Per germline, CDR1 SEHNR and CDR2 FQNEAQ (reference sequence). The CDR3 region is CASSSPTSGSSYEQYF. DNA for the CDR3: TGTGCCAGCAGCTCTCCGACTAGCGGGAGCTCCTACGAGCAGTACTTC.

The rearrangement joins TRBV10-3 to TRBJ1-2, with D possibly matching TRBD1 (6 bases). Trimming pared 3 bases from V and 5 bases from J, leaving 16 bases between. This CDR3 comprises 15 residues. Germline V gene lookup returns CDR1 ENHRY and CDR2 SYGVKD. The CDR3 here is CAISDGPDRLYGYTF. The CDR3, as DNA: TGTGCCATCAGTGACGGCCCAGACAGGTTGTATGGCTACACCTTC.

The gene calls are TRBV19 and TRBJ1-2; possibly TRBD1 for D (5 bases). The germline CDR1 and CDR2 sequences are LNHDA and SQIVND (reference sequence). The CDR3 consists of 13 residues. The V end was cut by 3 bases, the J end by 4 bases, with 9 bases between. CDR3 sequence reads: CASSIGHIYGYTF. The CDR3 DNA reads TGTGCCAGTAGTATCGGACACATCTATGGCTACACCTTC.

V is TRBV7-6 and J is TRBJ1-2; no firm D call. V lost 5 bases to trimming and J lost 5 bases, with 15 bases between them. Germline V gene sequence: CDR1 SGHVS, CDR2 FNYEAQ. The CDR3 covers 14 residues. CDR3 bases: TGTGCCAGCAGCCCGAGAGAAGGACGATATGGCTACACCTTC. This sequence encodes CASSPREGRYGYTF. The complete variable domain, with remaining parts taken from reference TRBV7-6 and TRBJ1-2, reads GAGVSQSPRYKVTKRGQDVALRCDPISGHVSLYWYRQALGQGPEFLTYFNYEAQQDKSGLPNDRFSAERPEGSISTLTIQRTEQRDSAMYRCASSPREGRYGYTFGSGTRLTVV.

The J gene is TRBJ1-2, the V gene TRBV6-1; no clear D. Trimming stripped 4 bases from V and 0 bases from J, with 18 bases between. The CDR3 extends over 17 amino acids. From germline, CDR1 is MNHNS and CDR2 SASEGT. The CDR3 sequence is CASSGVLWEGANYGYTF. CDR3 in DNA: TGTGCCAGCAGTGGGGTCCTGTGGGAGGGAGCTAACTATGGCTACACCTTC.

This clone turned up a few times. J is TRBJ1-1 and V is TRBV19, with 7 bases identical to TRBD1. V was clipped by 3 bases and J by 0 bases; unmatched bases: 1. The CDR3 is made up of 14 amino acids. CDR1 and CDR2 from the germline V gene are LNHDA and SQIVND (reference sequence). CDR3 in DNA: TGTGCCAGTAGTATCAGGGGGATGAACACTGAAGCTTTCTTT. It encodes CASSIRGMNTEAFF.